This paragraph reports one TCR beta chain. Its antigen is currently unknown. This entry comes from a study of cytomegalovirus exposure and HLA in healthy donors. Findings and limits, study-wide: Later, TCR association rates were found to vary by HLA locus, highest for DRB1 and lowest for HLA-C. Researchers counted 164 TCR beta chains as cytomegalovirus-associated. Whilst most TCR sequences proved rare, a subset of public TCRs occurred across many donors.

The PCR had 60 Vbeta and 13 Jbeta primers. In the original workflow: A later analysis tallied approximately 80 million unique TCR beta chains, some 10 million of them shared. The table came from immunoSEQ multiplex PCR; TCRdb's copy has only in-frame clones and leaves some out. The DNA gave D and trimming, while V, J and clone size come from that table. Of 150,000 to 200,000 clones in the sample, roughly 77% were seen once. This receptor was obtained from a man younger than 35 in good health and CMV-seropositive. The sequenced material came from PBMCs.

The CDR3 region has the DNA TGTGCCAGCAGTGTTAGCGGGAGAGTTGCAAATGAGCAGTTCTTC. Its protein is CASSVSGRVANEQFF. This chain connects TRBV6-1 to TRBJ2-1; TRBD2 aligns across 9 bases. V was pared by 4 bases and J by 7 bases, with 8 bases of the junction left unmatched. Germline-derived CDR1 and CDR2 are MNHNS and SASEGT. CDR3 length: 15 amino acids.